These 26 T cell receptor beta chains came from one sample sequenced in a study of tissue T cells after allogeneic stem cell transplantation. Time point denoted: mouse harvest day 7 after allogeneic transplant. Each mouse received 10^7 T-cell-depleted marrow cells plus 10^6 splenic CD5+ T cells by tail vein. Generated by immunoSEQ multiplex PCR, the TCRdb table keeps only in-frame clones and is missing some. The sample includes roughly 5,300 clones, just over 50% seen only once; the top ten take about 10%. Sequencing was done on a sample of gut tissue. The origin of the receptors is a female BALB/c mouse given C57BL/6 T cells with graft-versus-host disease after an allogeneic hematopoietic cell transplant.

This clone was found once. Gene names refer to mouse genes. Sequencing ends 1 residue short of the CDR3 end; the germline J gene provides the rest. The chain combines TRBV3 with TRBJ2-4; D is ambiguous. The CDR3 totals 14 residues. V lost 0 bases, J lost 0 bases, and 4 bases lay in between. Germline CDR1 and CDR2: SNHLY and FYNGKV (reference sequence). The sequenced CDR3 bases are TGTGCCAGCAGCTTAGCTGGTAGTCAAAACACCTTGTAC. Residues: CASSLAGSQNTLY. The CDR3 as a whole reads CASSLAGSQNTLYF.

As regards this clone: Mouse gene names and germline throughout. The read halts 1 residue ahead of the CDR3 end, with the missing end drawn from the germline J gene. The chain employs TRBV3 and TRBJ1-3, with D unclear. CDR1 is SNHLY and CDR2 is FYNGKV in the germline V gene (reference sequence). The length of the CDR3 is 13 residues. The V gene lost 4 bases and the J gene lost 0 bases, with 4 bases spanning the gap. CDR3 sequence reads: CASSWGSGNTLYF. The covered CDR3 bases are TGTGCCAGCAGCTGGGGTTCTGGAAATACGCTCTAT. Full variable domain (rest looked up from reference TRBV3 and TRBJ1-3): GPKVLQIPSHQIIDMGQMVTLNCDPVSNHLYFYWYKQILGQQMEFLVNFYNGKVMEKSKLFKDQFSVERPDGSYFTLKIQPTALEDSAVYFCASSWGSGNTLYFGEGSRLIVV.

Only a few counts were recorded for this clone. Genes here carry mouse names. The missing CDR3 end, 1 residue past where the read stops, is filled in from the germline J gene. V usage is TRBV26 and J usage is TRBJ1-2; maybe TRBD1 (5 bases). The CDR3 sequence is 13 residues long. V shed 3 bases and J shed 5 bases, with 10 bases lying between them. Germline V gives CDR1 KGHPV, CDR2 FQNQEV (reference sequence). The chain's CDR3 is CASSLAGRSDYTF. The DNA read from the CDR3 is TGTGCCAGCAGTCTCGCAGGGCGTTCCGACTACACC.

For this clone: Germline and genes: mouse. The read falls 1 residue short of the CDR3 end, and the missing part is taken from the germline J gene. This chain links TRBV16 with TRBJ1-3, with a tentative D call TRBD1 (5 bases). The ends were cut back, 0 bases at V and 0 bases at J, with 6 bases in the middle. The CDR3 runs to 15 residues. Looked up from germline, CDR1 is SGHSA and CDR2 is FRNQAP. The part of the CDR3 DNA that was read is TGTGCAAGCAGCTTAGATGGGGGTTCTGGAAATACGCTCTAT. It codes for CASSLDGGSGNTLY. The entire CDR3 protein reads CASSLDGGSGNTLYF.

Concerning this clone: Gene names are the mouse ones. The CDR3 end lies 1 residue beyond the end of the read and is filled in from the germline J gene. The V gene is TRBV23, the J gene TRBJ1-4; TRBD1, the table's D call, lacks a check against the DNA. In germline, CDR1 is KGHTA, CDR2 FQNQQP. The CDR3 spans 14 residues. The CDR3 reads CSSSETGSNERLFF. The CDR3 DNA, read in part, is TGCTCCAGCAGTGAGACAGGGTCCAACGAAAGATTATTT.

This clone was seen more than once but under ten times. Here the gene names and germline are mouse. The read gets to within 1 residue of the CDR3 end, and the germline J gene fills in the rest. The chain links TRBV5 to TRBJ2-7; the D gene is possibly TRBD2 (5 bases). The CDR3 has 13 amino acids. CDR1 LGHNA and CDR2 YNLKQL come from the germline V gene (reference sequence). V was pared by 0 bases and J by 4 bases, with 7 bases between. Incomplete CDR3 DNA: TGTGCCAGCAGCCAAGATCTGGGATATGAACAGTAC. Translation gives CASSQDLGYEQY. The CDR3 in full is CASSQDLGYEQYF.

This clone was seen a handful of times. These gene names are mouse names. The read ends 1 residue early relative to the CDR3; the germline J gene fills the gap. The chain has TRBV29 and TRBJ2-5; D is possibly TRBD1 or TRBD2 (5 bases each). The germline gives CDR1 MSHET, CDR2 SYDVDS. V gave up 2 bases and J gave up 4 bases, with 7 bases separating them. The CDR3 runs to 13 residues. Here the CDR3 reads CASSLGAEDTQYF. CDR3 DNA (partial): TGTGCTAGCAGTTTAGGGGCAGAAGACACCCAGTAC.

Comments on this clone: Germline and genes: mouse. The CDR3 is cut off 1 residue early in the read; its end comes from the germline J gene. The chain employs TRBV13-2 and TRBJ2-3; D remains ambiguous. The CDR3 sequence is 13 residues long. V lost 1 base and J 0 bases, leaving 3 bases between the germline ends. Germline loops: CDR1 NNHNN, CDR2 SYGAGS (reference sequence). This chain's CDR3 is CASGDYSAETLYF. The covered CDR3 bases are TGTGCCAGCGGTGATTATAGTGCAGAAACGCTGTAT.

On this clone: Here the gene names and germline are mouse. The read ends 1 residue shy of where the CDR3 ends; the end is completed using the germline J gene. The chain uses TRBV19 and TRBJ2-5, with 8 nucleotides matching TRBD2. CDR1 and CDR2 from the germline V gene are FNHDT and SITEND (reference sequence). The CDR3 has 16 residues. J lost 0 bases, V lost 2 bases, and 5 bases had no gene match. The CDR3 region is CASSMKGGRNQDTQYF. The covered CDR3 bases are TGTGCCAGCAGTATGAAGGGGGGGCGCAACCAAGACACCCAGTAC.

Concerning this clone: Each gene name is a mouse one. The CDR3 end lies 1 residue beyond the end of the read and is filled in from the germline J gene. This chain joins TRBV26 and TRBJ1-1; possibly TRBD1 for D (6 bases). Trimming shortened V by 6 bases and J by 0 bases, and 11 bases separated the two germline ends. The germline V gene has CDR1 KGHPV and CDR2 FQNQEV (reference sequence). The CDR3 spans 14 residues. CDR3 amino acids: CASSHRVANTEVFF. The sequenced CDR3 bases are TGTGCCAGCAGCCACAGGGTTGCAAACACAGAAGTCTTC.

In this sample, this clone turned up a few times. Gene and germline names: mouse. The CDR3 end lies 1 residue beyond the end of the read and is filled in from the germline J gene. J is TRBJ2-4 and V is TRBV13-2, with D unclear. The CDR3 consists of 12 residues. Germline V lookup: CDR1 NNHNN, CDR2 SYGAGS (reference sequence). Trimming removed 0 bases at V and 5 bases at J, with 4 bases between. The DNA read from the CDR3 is TGTGCCAGCGGTGATGACACAAACACCTTGTAC. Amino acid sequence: CASGDDTNTLY. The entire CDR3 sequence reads CASGDDTNTLYF.

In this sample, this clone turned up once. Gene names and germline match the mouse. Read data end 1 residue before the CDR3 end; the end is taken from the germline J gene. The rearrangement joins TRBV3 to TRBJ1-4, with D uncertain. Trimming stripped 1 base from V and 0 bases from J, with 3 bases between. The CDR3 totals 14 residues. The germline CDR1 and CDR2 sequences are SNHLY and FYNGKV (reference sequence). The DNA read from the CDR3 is TGTGCCAGCAGCTTAGGCATTTCCAACGAAAGATTATTT. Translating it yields CASSLGISNERLF. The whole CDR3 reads CASSLGISNERLFF.

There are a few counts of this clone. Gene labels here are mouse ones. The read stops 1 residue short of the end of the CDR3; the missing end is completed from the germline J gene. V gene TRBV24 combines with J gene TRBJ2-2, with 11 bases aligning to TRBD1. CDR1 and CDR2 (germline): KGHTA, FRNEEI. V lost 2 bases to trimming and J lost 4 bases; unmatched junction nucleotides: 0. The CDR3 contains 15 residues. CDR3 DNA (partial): TGTGCCAGCAGTCTGGGGACAGGGGGCACCGGGCAGCTCTAC. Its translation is CASSLGTGGTGQLY. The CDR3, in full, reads CASSLGTGGTGQLYF.

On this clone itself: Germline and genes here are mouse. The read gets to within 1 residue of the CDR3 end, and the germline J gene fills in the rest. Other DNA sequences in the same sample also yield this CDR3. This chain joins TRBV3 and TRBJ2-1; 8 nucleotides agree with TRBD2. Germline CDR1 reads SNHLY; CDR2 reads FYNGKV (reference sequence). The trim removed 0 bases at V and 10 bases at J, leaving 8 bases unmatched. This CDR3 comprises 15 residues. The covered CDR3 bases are TGTGCCAGCAGCTTAGCGCGGGGGGGGCGGGCGGAGCAGTTC. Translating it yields CASSLARGGRAEQF. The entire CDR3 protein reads CASSLARGGRAEQFF.

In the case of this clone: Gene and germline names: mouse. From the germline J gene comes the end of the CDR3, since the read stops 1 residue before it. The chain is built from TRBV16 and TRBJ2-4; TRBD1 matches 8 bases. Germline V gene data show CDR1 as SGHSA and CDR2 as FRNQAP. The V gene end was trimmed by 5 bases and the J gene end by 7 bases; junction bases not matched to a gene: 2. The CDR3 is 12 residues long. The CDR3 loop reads CASSGQGDTLYF. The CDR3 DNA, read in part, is TGTGCAAGCAGCGGACAGGGAGACACCTTGTAC.

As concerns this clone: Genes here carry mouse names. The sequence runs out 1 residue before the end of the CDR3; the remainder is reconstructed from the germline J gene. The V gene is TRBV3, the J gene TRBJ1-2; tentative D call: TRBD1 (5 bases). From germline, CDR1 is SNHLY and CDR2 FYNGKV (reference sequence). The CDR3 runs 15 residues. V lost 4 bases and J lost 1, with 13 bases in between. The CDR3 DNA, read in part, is TGTGCCAGCAGCTCCTTGGGACCCCTAAACTCCGACTACACC. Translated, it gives CASSSLGPLNSDYT. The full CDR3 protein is CASSSLGPLNSDYTF.

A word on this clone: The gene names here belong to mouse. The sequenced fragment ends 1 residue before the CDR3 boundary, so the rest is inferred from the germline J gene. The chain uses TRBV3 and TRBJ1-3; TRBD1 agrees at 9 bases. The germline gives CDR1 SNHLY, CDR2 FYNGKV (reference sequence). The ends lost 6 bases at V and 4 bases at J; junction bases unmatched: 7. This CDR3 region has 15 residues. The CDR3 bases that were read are TGTGCCAGCAGTTCGGACAGGGGTAAGGGAAATACGCTCTAT. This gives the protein CASSSDRGKGNTLY. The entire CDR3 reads CASSSDRGKGNTLYF.

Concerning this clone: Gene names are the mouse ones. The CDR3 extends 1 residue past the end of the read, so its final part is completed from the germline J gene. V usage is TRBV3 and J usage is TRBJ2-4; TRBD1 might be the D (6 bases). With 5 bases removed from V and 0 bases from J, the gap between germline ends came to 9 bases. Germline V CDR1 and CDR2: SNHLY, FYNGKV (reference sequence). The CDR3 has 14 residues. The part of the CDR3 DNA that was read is TGTGCCAGCAGCATACAGGGTAGTCAAAACACCTTGTAC. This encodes CASSIQGSQNTLY. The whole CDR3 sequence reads CASSIQGSQNTLYF.

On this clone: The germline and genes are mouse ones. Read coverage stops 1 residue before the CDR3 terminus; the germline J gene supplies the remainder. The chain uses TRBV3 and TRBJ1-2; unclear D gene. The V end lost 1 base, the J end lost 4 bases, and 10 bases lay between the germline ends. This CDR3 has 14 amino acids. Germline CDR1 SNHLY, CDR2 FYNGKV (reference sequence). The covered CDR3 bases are TGTGCCAGCAGCTTAGAAGGCCGGGGCTCCGACTACACC. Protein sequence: CASSLEGRGSDYT. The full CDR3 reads CASSLEGRGSDYTF.

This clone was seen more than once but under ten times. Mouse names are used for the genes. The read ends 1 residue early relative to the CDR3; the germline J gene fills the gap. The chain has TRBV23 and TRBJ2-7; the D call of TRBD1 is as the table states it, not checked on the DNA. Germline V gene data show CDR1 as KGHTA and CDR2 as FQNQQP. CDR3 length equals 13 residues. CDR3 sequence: CSSSDRGGYEQYF. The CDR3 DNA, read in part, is TGCTCCAGCAGTGACAGGGGAGGCTATGAACAGTAC.

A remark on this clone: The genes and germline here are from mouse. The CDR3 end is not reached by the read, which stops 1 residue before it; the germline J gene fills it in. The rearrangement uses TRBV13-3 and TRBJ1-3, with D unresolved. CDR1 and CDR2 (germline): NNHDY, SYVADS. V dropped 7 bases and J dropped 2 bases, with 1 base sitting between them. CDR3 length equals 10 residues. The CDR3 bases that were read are TGTGCCAGCGCTGGAAATACGCTCTAT. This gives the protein CASAGNTLY. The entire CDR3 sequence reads CASAGNTLYF.

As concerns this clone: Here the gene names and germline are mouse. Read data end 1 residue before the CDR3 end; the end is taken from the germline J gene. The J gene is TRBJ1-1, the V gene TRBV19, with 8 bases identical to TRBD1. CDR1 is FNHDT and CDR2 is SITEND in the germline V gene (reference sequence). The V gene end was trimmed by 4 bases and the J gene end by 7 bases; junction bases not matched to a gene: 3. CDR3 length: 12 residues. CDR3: CASSPDRGEVFF. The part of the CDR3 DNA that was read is TGTGCCAGCAGTCCCGACAGGGGAGAAGTCTTC.

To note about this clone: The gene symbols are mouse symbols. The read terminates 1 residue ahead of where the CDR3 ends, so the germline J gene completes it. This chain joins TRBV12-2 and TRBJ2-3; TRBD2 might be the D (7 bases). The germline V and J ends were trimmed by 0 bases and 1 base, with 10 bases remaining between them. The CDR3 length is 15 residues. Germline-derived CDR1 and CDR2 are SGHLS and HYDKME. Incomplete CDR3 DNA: TGTGCCAGCTCTCTCGGCTGGGGGCGTGCAGAAACGCTGTAT. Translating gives CASSLGWGRAETLY. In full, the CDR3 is CASSLGWGRAETLYF.

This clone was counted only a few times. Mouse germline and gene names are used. The CDR3 here is CTCSARTGGQDTQYF. CDR3 DNA (partial): TGCACCTGCAGTGCTCGGACTGGGGGCCAAGACACCCAGTAC. The V call is TRBV1, the J call TRBJ2-5; TRBD2 matches at 10 bases. The CDR3 end lies 1 residue beyond the end of the read and is filled in from the germline J gene. The germline V gene encodes CDR1 NSQYPW and CDR2 LRSPGD (reference sequence). The CDR3 length is 15 residues. V lost 3 bases and J lost 2; bases outside the gene matches: 2.

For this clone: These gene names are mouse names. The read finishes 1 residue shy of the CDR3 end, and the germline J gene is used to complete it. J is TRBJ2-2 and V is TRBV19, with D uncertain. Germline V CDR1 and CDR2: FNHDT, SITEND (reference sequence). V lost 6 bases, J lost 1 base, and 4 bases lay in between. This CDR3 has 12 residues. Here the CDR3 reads CASTINTGQLYF. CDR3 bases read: TGTGCCAGCACCATAAACACCGGGCAGCTCTAC.

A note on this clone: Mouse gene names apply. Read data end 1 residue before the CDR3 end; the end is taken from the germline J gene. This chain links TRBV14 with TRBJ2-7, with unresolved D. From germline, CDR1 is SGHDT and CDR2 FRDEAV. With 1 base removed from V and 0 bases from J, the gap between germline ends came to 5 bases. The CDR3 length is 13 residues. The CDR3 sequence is CASSFDNSYEQYF. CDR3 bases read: TGTGCCAGCAGTTTCGACAACTCCTATGAACAGTAC.